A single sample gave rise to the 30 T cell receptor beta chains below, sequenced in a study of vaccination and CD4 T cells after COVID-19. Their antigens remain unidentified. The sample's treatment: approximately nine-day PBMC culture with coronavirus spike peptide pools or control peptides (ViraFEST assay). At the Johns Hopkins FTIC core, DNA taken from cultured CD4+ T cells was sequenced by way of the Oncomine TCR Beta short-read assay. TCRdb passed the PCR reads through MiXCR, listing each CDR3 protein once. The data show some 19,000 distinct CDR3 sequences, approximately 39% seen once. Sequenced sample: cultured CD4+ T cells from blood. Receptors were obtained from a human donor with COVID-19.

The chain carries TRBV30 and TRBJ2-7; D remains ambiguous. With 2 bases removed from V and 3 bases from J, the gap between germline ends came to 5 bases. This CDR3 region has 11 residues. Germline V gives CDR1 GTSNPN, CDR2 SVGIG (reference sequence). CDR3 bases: TGTGCCTGGAGTACGGACTACGAGCAGTACTTC. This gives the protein CAWSTDYEQYF.

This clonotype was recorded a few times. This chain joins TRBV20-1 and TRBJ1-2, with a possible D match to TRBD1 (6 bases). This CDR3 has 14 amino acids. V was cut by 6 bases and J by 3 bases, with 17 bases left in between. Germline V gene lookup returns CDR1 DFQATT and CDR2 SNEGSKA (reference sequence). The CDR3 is CSASTGFRDYGYTF. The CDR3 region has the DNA TGCAGTGCGAGCACAGGGTTTCGGGACTATGGCTACACCTTC.

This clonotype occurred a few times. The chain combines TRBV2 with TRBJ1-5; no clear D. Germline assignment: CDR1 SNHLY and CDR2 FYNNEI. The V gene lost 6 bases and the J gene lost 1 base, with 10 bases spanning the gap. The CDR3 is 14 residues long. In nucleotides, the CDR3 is TGTGCCAGCAGCAAAGACAAGAGCAATCAGCCCCAGCATTTT. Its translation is CASSKDKSNQPQHF.

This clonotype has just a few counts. Here the CDR3 DNA reads TGCAGCTTCCGGGAGCTTGGGGATACGCAGTATTTT. Its protein product is CSFRELGDTQYF. The genes are TRBV20-1 and TRBJ2-3; the D gene is possibly TRBD2 (6 bases). CDR1 is DFQATT and CDR2 is SNEGSKA in the germline V gene (reference sequence). CDR3 length: 12 residues.

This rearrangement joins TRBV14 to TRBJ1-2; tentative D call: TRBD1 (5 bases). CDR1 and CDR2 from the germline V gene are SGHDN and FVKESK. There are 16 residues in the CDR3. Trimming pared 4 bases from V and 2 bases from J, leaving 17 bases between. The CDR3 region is CASSLAREVGNYGYTF. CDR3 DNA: TGTGCCAGCAGCCTCGCCAGGGAGGTTGGAAACTATGGCTACACCTTC.

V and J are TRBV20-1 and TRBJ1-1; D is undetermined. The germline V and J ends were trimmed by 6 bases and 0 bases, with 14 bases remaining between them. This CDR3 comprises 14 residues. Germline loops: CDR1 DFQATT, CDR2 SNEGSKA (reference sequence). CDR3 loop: CSATRIGMNTEAFF. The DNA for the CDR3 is TGCAGTGCGACTAGGATAGGGATGAACACTGAAGCTTTCTTT.

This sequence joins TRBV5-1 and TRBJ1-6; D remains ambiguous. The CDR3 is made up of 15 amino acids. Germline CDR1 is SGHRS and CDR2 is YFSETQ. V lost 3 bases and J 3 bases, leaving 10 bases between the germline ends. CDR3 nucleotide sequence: TGCGCCAGCAGCTCGGATGGGGTCTATAATTCACCCCTCCACTTT. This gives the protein CASSSDGVYNSPLHF.

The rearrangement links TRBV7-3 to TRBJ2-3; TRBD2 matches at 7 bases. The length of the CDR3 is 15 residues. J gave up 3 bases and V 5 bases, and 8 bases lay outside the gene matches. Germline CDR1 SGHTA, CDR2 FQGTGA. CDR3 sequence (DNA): TGTGCCAGCAGCCGCCTCGGGAGGAGGACAGATACGCAGTATTTT. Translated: CASSRLGRRTDTQYF.

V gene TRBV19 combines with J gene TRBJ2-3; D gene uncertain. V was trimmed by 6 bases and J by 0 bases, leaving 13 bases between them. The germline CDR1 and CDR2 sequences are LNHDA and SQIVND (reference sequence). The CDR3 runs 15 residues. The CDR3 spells CASSTHNPSTDTQYF. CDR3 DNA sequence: TGTGCCAGTAGCACACACAACCCCAGCACAGATACGCAGTATTTT. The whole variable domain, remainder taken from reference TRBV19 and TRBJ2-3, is DGGITQSPKYLFRKEGQNVTLSCEQNLNHDAMYWYRQDPGQGLRLIYYSQIVNDFQKGDIAEGYSVSREKKESFPLTVTSAQKNPTAFYLCASSTHNPSTDTQYFGPGTRLTVL.

The chain's CDR3 is CASWARSTDTQYF. In DNA form, the CDR3 reads TGTGCCAGCTGGGCACGGAGCACAGATACGCAGTATTTT. This rearrangement joins TRBV28 to TRBJ2-3; D call uncertain. Germline V CDR1 and CDR2: MDHEN, SYDVKM. The CDR3 length is 13 residues. The V end was cut by 8 bases, the J end by 0 bases, with 9 bases between.

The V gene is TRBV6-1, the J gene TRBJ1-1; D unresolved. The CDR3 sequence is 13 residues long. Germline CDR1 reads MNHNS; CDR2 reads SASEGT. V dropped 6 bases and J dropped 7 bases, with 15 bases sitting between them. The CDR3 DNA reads TGTGCCAGCAGACCGTGGAGTGCTGTTGAAGCTTTCTTT. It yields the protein CASRPWSAVEAFF.

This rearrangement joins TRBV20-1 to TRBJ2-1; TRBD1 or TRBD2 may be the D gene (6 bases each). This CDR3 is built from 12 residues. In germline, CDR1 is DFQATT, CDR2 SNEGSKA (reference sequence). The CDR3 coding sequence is TGCAGCGCCACCGGGGGCTGGAATGAGCAGTTCTTC. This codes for CSATGGWNEQFF.

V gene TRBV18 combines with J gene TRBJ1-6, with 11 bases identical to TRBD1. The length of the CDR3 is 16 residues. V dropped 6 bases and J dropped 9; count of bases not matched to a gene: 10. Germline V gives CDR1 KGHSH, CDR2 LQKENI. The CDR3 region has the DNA TGTGCCAGCTCCCCTAACCCCGGGACAGGGGGTTCACCCCTCCACTTT. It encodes CASSPNPGTGGSPLHF.

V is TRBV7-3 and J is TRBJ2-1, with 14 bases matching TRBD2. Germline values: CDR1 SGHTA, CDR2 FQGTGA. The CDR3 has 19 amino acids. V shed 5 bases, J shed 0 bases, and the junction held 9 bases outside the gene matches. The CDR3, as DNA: TGTGCCAGCAGCAAAATTGGGACTAGCGGGGGCCCCTCCTACAATGAGCAGTTCTTC. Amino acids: CASSKIGTSGGPSYNEQFF.

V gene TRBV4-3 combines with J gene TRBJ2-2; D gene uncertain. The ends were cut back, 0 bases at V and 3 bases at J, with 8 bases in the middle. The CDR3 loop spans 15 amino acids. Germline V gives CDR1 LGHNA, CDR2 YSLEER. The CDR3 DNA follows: TGCGCCAGCAGCCAAGATTGGGGTTACACCGGGGAGCTGTTTTTT. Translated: CASSQDWGYTGELFF.

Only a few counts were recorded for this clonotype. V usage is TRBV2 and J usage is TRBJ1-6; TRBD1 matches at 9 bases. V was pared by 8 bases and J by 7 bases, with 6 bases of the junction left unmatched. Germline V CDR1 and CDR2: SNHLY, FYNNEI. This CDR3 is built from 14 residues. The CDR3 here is CASSGTGMNSPLHF. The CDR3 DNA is TGTGCCAGCTCCGGGACAGGGATGAATTCACCCCTCCACTTT. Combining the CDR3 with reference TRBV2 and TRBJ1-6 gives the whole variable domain EPEVTQTPSHQVTQMGQEVILRCVPISNHLYFYWYRQILGQKVEFLVSFYNNEISEKSEIFDDQFSVERPDGSNFTLKIRSTKLEDSAMYFCASSGTGMNSPLHFGNGTRLTVT.

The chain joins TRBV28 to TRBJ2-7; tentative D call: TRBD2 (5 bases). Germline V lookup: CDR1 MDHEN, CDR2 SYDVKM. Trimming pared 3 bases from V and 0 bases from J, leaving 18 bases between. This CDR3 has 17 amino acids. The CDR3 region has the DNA TGTGCCAGCAGTTTTGGCACGGCAGGACTTCGCTCCTACGAGCAGTACTTC. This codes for CASSFGTAGLRSYEQYF.

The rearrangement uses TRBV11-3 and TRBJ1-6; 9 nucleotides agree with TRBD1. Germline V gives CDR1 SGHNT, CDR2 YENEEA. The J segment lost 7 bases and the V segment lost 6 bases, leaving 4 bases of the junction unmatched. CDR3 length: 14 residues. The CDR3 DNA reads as TGTGCCAGCAGTGTGACAGGGGGAAATTCACCCCTCCACTTT. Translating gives CASSVTGGNSPLHF.

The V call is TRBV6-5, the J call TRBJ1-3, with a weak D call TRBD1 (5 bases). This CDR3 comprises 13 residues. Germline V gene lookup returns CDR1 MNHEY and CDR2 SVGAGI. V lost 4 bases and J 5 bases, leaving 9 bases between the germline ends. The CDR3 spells CASSWDPRNTIYF. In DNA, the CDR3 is TGTGCCAGCAGTTGGGACCCCCGAAACACCATATATTTT.

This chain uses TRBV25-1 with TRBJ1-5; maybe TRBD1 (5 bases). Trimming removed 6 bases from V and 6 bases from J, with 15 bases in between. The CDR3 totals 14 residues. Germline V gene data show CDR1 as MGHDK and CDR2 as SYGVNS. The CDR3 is CASRAVGVGQPQHF. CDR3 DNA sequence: TGTGCCAGCAGAGCAGTAGGGGTAGGTCAGCCCCAGCATTTT. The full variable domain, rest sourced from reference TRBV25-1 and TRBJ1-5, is EADIYQTPRYLVIGTGKKITLECSQTMGHDKMYWYQQDPGMELHLIHYSYGVNSTEKGDLSSESTVSRIRTEHFPLTLESARPSHTSQYLCASRAVGVGQPQHFGDGTRLSIL.

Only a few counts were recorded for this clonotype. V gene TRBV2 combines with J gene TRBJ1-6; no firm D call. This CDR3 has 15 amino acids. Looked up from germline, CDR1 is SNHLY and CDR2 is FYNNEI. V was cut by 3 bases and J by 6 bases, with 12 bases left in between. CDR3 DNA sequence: TGTGCCAGCAGTGAGGTGGCTGGGGTTAATTCACCCCTCCACTTT. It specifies CASSEVAGVNSPLHF.

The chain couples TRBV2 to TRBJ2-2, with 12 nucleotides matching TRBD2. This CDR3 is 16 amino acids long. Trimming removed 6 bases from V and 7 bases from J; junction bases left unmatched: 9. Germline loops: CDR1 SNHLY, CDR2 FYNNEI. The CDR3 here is CASRPASGGAIGELFF. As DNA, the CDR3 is TGTGCCAGCAGACCAGCTAGCGGGGGGGCCATCGGGGAGCTGTTTTTT.

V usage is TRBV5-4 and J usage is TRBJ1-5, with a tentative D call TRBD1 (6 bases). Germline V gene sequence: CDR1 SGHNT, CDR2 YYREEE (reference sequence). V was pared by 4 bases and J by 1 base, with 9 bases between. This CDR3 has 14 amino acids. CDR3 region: CASSLRGSNQPQHF. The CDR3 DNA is TGTGCCAGCAGCCTCAGGGGCAGCAATCAGCCCCAGCATTTT.

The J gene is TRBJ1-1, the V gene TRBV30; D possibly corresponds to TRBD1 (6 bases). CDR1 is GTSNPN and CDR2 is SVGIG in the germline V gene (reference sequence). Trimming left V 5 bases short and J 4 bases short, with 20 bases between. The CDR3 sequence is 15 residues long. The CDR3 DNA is TGTGCCTGGGGGGAAGAGGGACATCCGTTCACTGAAGCTTTCTTT. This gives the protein CAWGEEGHPFTEAFF.

The CDR3 DNA follows: TGCGCCAGCAGCTTGGTGCAACCTGGGGCCAACGTCCTGACTTTC. This encodes CASSLVQPGANVLTF. The rearrangement links TRBV5-1 to TRBJ2-6, with D unclear. This CDR3 has 15 residues. The V end was cut by 0 bases, the J end by 2 bases, with 6 bases between. The germline CDR1 and CDR2 sequences are SGHRS and YFSETQ.

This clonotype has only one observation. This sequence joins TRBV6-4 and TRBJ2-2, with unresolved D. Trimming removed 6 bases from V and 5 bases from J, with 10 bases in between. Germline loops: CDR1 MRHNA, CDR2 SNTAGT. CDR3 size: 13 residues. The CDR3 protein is CASRALGTGELFF. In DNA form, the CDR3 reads TGTGCCAGCAGAGCACTGGGGACCGGGGAGCTGTTTTTT.

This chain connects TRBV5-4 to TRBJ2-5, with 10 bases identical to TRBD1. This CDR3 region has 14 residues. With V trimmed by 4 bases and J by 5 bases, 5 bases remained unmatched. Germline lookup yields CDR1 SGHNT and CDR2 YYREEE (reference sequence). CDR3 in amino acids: CASSPTGGVETQYF. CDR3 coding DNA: TGTGCCAGCAGCCCGACAGGGGGCGTTGAGACCCAGTACTTC.

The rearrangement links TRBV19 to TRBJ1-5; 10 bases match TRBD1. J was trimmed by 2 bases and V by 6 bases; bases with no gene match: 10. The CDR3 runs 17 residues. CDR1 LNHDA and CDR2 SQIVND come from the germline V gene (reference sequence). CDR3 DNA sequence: TGTGCCAGTAGAATCAAGCGGGACAGGGGTGGCAATCAGCCCCAGCATTTT. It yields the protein CASRIKRDRGGNQPQHF.

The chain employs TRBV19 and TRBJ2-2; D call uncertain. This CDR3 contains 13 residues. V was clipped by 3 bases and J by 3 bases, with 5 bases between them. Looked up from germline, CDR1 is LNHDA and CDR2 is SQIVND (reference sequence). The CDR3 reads CASSIWDTGELFF. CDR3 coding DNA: TGTGCCAGTAGTATTTGGGACACCGGGGAGCTGTTTTTT. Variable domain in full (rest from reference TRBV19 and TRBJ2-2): DGGITQSPKYLFRKEGQNVTLSCEQNLNHDAMYWYRQDPGQGLRLIYYSQIVNDFQKGDIAEGYSVSREKKESFPLTVTSAQKNPTAFYLCASSIWDTGELFFGEGSRLTVL.

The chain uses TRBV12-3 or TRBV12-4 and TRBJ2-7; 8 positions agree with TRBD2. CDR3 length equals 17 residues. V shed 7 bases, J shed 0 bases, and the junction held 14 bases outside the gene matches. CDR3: CASTPSLSSGPSYEQYF. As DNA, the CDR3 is TGTGCCAGCACCCCCTCCCTCTCTAGCGGGCCCTCCTACGAGCAGTACTTC.